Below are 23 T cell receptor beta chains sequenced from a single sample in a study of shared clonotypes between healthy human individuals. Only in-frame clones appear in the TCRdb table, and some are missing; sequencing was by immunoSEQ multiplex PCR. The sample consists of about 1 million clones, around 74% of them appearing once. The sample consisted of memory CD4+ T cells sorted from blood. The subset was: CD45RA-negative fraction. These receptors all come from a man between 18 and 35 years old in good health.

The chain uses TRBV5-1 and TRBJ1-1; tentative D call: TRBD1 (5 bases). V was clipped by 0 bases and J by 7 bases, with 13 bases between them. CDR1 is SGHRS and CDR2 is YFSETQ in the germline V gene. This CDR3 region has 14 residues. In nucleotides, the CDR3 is TGCGCCAGCAGCTTGGAGCGGCCAGGGAATGAAGCTTTCTTT. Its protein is CASSLERPGNEAFF.

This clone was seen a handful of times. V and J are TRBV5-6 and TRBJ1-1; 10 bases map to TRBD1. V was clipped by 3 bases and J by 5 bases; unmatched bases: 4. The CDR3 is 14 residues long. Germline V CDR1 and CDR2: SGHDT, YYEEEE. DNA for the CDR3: TGTGCCAGCAGCTGGACAGGGGGGGAGACTGAAGCTTTCTTT. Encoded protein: CASSWTGGETEAFF.

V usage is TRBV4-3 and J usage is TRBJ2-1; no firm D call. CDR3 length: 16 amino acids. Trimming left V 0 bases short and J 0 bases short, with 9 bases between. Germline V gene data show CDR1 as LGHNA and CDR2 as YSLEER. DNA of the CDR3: TGCGCCAGCAGCCAAGATGTTTGGAGCTCCTACAATGAGCAGTTCTTC. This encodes CASSQDVWSSYNEQFF.

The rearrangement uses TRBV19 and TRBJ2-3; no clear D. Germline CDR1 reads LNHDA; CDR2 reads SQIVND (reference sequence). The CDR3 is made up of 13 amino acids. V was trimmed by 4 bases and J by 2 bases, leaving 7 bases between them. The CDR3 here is CASSNLPTDTQYF. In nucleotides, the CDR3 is TGTGCCAGTAGTAACCTACCCACAGATACGCAGTATTTT. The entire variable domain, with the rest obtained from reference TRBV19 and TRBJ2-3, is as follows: DGGITQSPKYLFRKEGQNVTLSCEQNLNHDAMYWYRQDPGQGLRLIYYSQIVNDFQKGDIAEGYSVSREKKESFPLTVTSAQKNPTAFYLCASSNLPTDTQYFGPGTRLTVL.

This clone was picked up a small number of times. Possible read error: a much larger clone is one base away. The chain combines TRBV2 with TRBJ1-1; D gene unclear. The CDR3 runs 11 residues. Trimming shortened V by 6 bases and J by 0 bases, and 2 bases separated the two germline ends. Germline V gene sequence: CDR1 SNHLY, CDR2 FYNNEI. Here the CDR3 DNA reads TGTGCCAGCAGAATGAACACTGAAGCTTTCTTT. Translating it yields CASRMNTEAFF.

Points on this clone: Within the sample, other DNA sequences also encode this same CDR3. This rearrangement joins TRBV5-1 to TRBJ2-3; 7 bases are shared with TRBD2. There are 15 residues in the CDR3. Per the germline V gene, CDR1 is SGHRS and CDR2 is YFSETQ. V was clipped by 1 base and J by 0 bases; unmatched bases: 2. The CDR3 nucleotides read TGCGCCAGCAGCTTGCTAGCGGTTAGCACAGATACGCAGTATTTT. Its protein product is CASSLLAVSTDTQYF.

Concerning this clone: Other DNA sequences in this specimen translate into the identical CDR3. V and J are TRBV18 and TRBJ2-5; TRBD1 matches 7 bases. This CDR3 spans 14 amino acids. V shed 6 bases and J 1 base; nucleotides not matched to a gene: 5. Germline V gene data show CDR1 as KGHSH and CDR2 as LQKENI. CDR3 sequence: CASSSGTAQETQYF. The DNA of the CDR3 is TGTGCCAGCTCTTCCGGGACAGCCCAAGAGACCCAGTACTTC.

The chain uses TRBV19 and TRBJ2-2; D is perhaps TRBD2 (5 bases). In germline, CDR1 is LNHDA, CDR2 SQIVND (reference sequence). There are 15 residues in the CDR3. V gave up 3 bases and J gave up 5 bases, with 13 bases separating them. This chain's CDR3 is CASSIAAGYTGELFF. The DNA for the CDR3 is TGTGCCAGTAGTATTGCGGCGGGTTATACCGGGGAGCTGTTTTTT. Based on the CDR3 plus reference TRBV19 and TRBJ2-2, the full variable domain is DGGITQSPKYLFRKEGQNVTLSCEQNLNHDAMYWYRQDPGQGLRLIYYSQIVNDFQKGDIAEGYSVSREKKESFPLTVTSAQKNPTAFYLCASSIAAGYTGELFFGEGSRLTVL.

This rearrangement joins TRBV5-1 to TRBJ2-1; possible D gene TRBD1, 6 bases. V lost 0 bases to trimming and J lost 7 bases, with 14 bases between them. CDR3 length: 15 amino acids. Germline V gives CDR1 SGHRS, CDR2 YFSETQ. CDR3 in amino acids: CASSLGQGSENEQFF. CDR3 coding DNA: TGCGCCAGCAGCTTGGGGCAGGGGTCGGAGAATGAGCAGTTCTTC.

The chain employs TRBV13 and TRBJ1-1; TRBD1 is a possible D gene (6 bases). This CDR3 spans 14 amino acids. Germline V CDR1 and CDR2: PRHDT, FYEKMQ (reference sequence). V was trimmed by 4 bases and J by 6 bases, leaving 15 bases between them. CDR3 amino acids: CASSWRGRGAEAFF. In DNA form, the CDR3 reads TGTGCCAGCAGCTGGCGGGGGCGGGGCGCTGAAGCTTTCTTT.

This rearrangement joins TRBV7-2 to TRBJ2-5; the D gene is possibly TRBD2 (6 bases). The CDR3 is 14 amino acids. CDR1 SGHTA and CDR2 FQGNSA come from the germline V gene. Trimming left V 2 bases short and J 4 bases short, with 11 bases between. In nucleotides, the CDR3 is TGTGCCAGCAGCTTAACACGGGGGTCAGAGACCCAGTACTTC. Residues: CASSLTRGSETQYF.

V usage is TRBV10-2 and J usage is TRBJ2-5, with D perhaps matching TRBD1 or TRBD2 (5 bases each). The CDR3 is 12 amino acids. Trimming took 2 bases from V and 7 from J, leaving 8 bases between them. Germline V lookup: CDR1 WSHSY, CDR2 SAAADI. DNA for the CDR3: TGCGCCAGCAGTGAGGGGGACGCGACCCAGTACTTC. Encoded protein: CASSEGDATQYF.

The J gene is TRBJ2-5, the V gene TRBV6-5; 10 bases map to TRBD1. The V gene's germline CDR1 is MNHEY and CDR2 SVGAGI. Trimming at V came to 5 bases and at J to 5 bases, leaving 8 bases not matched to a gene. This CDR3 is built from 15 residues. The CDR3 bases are TGTGCCAGCAGTCTGGGACAGGGGTTTAGGGAGACCCAGTACTTC. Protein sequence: CASSLGQGFRETQYF.

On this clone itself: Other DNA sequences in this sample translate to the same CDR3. This CDR3 reads CASSSTGPYGYTF. The CDR3 bases are TGTGCCAGCAGCTCGACAGGCCCCTATGGCTACACCTTC. The genes are TRBV5-4 and TRBJ1-2; maybe TRBD1 (6 bases). V gave up 3 bases and J gave up 4 bases, with 10 bases separating them. The CDR3 consists of 13 residues. The germline CDR1 and CDR2 sequences are SGHNT and YYREEE (reference sequence).

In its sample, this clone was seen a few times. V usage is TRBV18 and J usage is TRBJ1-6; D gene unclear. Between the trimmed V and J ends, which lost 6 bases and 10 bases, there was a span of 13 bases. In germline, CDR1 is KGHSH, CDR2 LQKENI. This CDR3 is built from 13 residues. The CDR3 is CASSTTQESPLHF. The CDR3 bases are TGTGCCAGCTCCACCACCCAGGAGTCACCCCTCCACTTT.

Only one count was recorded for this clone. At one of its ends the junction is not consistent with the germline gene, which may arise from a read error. CDR3 amino acids: CASSLESALNTEAFF. In DNA form, the CDR3 reads TGTGCCAGCAGTTTGGAGTCGGCCCTAAACACTGAAGCTTTCTTT. The chain carries TRBV5-4 and TRBJ1-1; D is unresolved. The germline V gene has CDR1 SGHNT and CDR2 YYREEE (reference sequence). CDR3 length equals 15 residues.

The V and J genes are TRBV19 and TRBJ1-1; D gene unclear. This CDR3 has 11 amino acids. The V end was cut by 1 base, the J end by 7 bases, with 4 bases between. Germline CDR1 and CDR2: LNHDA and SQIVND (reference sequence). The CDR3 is CASSIAIEAFF. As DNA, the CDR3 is TGTGCCAGTAGTATAGCCATTGAAGCTTTCTTT.

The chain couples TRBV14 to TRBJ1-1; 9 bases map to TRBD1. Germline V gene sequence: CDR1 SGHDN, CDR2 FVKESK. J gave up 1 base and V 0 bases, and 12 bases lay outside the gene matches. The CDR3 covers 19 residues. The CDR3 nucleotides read TGTGCCAGCAGCCAAGATATTAGTCCCGGGACAGGGTGGAACACTGAAGCTTTCTTT. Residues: CASSQDISPGTGWNTEAFF.

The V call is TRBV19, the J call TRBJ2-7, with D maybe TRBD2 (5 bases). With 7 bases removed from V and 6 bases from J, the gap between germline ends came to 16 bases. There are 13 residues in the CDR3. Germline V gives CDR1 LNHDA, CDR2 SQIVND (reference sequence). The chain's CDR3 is CASTRFAGGEQYF. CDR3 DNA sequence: TGTGCCAGTACACGGTTCGCGGGCGGCGAGCAGTACTTC.

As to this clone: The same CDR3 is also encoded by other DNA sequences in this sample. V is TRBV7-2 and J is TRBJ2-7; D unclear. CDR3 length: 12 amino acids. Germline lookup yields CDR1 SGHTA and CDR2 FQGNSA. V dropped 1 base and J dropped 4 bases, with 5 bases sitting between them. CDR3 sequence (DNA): TGTGCCAGCAGCTTAGTTGAGTACGAGCAGTACTTC. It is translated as CASSLVEYEQYF.

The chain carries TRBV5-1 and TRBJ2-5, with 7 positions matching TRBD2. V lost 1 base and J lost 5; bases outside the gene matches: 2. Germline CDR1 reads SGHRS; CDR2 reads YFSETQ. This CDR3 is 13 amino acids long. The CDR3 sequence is CASSLFGGETQYF. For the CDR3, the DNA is TGCGCCAGCAGCTTGTTCGGGGGGGAGACCCAGTACTTC.

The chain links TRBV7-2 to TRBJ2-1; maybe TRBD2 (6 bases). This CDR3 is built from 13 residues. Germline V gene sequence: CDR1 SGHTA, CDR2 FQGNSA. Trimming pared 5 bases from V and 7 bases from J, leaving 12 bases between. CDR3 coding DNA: TGTGCCAGCAGCGCGGGACCCTTGAATGAGCAGTTCTTC. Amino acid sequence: CASSAGPLNEQFF.

The CDR3 is CAISLIQGVAGNTIYF. The CDR3 coding sequence is TGTGCCATCAGTCTCATACAGGGGGTCGCTGGAAACACCATATATTTT. The chain carries TRBV10-3 and TRBJ1-3; 8 nucleotides align to TRBD1. The CDR3 loop spans 16 amino acids. After removal of 5 bases from V and 2 bases from J, the junction contained 8 bases not matched to a gene. Germline V gene lookup returns CDR1 ENHRY and CDR2 SYGVKD.